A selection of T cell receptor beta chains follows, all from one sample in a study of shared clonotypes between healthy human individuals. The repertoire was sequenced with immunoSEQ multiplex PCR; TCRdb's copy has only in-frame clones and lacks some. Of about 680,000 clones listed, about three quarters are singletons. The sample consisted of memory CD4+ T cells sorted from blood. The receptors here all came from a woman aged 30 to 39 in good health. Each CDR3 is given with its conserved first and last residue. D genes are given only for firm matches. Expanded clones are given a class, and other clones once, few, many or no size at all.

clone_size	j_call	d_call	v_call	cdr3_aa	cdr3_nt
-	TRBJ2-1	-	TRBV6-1	CASSEREGEQFF	TGTGCCAGCAGTGAGCGGGAAGGTGAGCAGTTCTTC
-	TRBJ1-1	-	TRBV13	CASSLDPNTEAFF	TGTGCCAGCAGCTTAGACCCGAACACTGAAGCTTTCTTT
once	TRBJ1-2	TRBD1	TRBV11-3	CASSLSQGDYGYTF	TGTGCCAGCAGCTTGAGCCAGGGGGACTATGGCTACACCTTC
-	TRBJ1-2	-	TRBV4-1	CASSQARRTANYGYTF	TGCGCCAGCAGCCAGGCCAGACGGACAGCTAACTATGGCTACACCTTC
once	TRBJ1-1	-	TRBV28	CASSPRYVAFF	TGTGCCAGCAGCCCCAGGTACGTTGCTTTCTTT
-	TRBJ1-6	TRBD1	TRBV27	CASSSPSRDRSSYNSPLHF	TGTGCCAGCAGTTCCCCCTCCCGGGACAGGAGCTCCTATAATTCACCCCTCCACTTT
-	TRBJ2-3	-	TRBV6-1	CASSADFLGADTQYF	TGTGCCAGCAGTGCAGACTTTTTGGGCGCAGATACGCAGTATTTT
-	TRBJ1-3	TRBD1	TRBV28	CASSSLGTASGNTIYF	TGTGCCAGCAGCTCATTAGGGACAGCCTCTGGAAACACCATATATTTT
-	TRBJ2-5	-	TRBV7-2	CASSLVSLGALEETQYF	TGTGCCAGCAGCTTAGTTTCTCTGGGGGCTCTTGAAGAGACCCAGTACTTC
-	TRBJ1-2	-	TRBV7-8	CASSLGPLSGGYTF	TGTGCCAGCAGCTTAGGGCCCCTATCCGGTGGCTACACCTTC
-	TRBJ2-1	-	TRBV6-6	CASSRQTSSYNEQFF	TGTGCCAGCAGTCGACAGACGAGCTCCTACAATGAGCAGTTCTTC
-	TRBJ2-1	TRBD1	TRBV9	CASTRQGGNDEQFF	TGTGCCAGCACCAGACAGGGGGGTAACGATGAGCAGTTCTTC
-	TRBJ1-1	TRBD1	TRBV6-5	CASSRGQGLGEKAFF	TGTGCCAGCAGCCGTGGACAGGGACTGGGGGAAAAAGCTTTCTTT
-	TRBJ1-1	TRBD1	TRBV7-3	CASSLGTGERAFF	TGTGCCAGCAGCTTAGGGACAGGGGAGCGGGCTTTCTTT